The next 10 T cell receptor beta chains were all read from a single sample in a study of T-cell reconstitution after alpha-beta-depleted transplantation in children. During its preparation, the TCRbeta library received unique molecular identifiers. TCRdb re-derived calls from the PCR reads in MiXCR, one entry per CDR3 protein. Among about 270,000 distinct CDR3 sequences listed, 9.9% were seen once. The source was PBMCs from the stem cell graft donor, collected from the stem cell graft. Receptors were obtained from a human donor who donated a stem cell graft to a child with SCID.

There are many counts of this clonotype. The chain carries TRBV7-9 and TRBJ2-7; a weak D match, TRBD1 (6 bases). The CDR3 extends over 12 amino acids. V was pared by 1 base and J by 7 bases, with 8 bases between. CDR1 and CDR2 from the germline V gene are SEHNR and FQNEAQ (reference sequence). This chain's CDR3 is CASSLGGQEQYF. The CDR3, as DNA: TGTGCCAGCAGCTTAGGGGGGCAGGAGCAGTACTTC. The whole variable domain, remainder taken from reference TRBV7-9 and TRBJ2-7, is DTGVSQNPRHKITKRGQNVTFRCDPISEHNRLYWYRQTLGQGPEFLTYFQNEAQLEKSRLLSDRFSAERPKGSFSTLEIQRTEQGDSAMYLCASSLGGQEQYFGPGTRLTVT.

In this sample, this clonotype turned up many times. V is TRBV12-3 or TRBV12-4 and J is TRBJ2-1, with D uncertain. Trimming pared 1 base from V and 10 bases from J, leaving 11 bases between. This CDR3 spans 13 amino acids. This chain's CDR3 is CASSLGTSGEQFF. The CDR3 DNA follows: TGTGCCAGCAGTTTAGGTACTTCCGGAGAGCAGTTCTTC.

This clonotype was detected a few times. This sequence joins TRBV6-2 or TRBV6-3 and TRBJ1-5; D is perhaps TRBD1 (6 bases). Trimming shortened V by 2 bases and J by 6 bases, and 11 bases separated the two germline ends. CDR1 and CDR2 from the germline V gene are MNHEY and SVGEGT. The CDR3 contains 14 residues. CDR3 amino acids: CASSYPGGGQPQHF. CDR3 in DNA: TGTGCCAGCAGTTACCCCGGAGGGGGTCAGCCCCAGCATTTT.

This clonotype has a handful of counts. CDR3 nucleotide sequence: TGCAGTGCTAGCCCCGGGACAGCCGATGAAAAACTGTTTTTT. Translated: CSASPGTADEKLFF. The rearrangement joins TRBV20-1 to TRBJ1-4; 7 positions match TRBD1. CDR1 and CDR2 from the germline V gene are DFQATT and SNEGSKA (reference sequence). Trimming cost V 3 bases and J 6 bases; bases outside gene matches: 7. The CDR3 totals 14 residues.

The rearrangement links TRBV10-3 to TRBJ1-2; D is unclear. The CDR3 is 11 residues long. The germline CDR1 and CDR2 sequences are ENHRY and SYGVKD. The V and J ends lost 3 bases and 8 bases respectively, with 7 bases between them. The CDR3 spells CAISDPVGYTF. The CDR3 region has the DNA TGTGCCATCAGTGACCCAGTAGGCTACACCTTC.

This clonotype was found many times. V gene TRBV20-1 combines with J gene TRBJ2-5; a possible D gene is TRBD1 (5 bases). This CDR3 spans 13 amino acids. Germline CDR1 is DFQATT and CDR2 is SNEGSKA (reference sequence). The V end was cut by 2 bases, the J end by 7 bases, with 14 bases between. The CDR3 spells CSARSTETVTQYF. For the CDR3, the DNA is TGCAGTGCTAGATCGACAGAAACAGTGACCCAGTACTTC.

This clonotype appeared a few times. This chain joins TRBV3-1 and TRBJ2-3; TRBD2 is a possible D gene (6 bases). The CDR3 totals 14 residues. Germline-derived CDR1 and CDR2 are LGHDT and YNNKEL (reference sequence). V lost 1 base and J 6 bases, leaving 11 bases between the germline ends. The CDR3 region is CASSQAGEVDTQYF. The CDR3 DNA sequence: TGTGCCAGCAGCCAAGCGGGGGAGGTGGATACGCAGTATTTT.

The chain uses TRBV5-6 and TRBJ2-7, with D uncertain. V lost 8 bases to trimming and J lost 6 bases, with 9 bases between them. The CDR3 has 10 amino acids. The V gene's germline CDR1 is SGHDT and CDR2 YYEEEE. DNA of the CDR3: TGTGCCAGTGGGCAAGTCGAGCAGTACTTC. Residues: CASGQVEQYF.

V and J are TRBV15 and TRBJ2-5; 8 positions match TRBD1. The CDR3 is 16 residues long. Germline values: CDR1 LNHNV, CDR2 YYDKDF (reference sequence). The junction had 8 bases not matched to a gene; V was cut back by 0 bases and J by 5 bases. CDR3 amino acids: CATSRDGQGIMETQYF. As DNA, the CDR3 is TGTGCCACCAGCAGAGACGGACAGGGTATTATGGAGACCCAGTACTTC.

The chain has TRBV7-9 and TRBJ1-2; 7 bases line up with TRBD1. V shed 5 bases, J shed 3 bases, and the junction held 6 bases outside the gene matches. Germline CDR1 reads SEHNR; CDR2 reads FQNEAQ (reference sequence). The CDR3 runs 14 residues. CDR3: CASSVQGSDYGYTF. The CDR3 DNA follows: TGTGCCAGCAGCGTACAGGGGTCTGACTATGGCTACACCTTC.